What follows are 19 T cell receptor beta chains derived from one specimen sequenced in a study of T cells expressing NK-cell markers. TCRdb reprocessed the 5' RACE reads and stores each CDR3 protein as one record, lacking DNA. In all, the sample yields fewer than 550,000 distinct CDR3 sequences. Sequences were obtained from blood T cells: a sorted CD56 or NKG2C T cell subset, CD4+ or CD8+ T cells, or bulk PBMC T cells (not recorded which). The source of these receptors is a woman between 45 and 60 years old in good health.

The chain links TRBV15 to TRBJ2-2; the TRBD2 assignment by TCRdb is unverifiable without DNA. Germline V lookup: CDR1 LNHNV, CDR2 YYDKDF (reference sequence). The CDR3 sequence is 19 residues long. The CDR3 spells CATRGLAGGPSANTGELFF.

The rearrangement links TRBV30 to TRBJ2-7; TCRdb's D gene call, TRBD1, goes unchecked for lack of DNA. Germline CDR1 is GTSNPN and CDR2 is SVGIG (reference sequence). The CDR3 runs 12 residues. CDR3 in amino acids: CALERGSYEQYF.

This rearrangement joins TRBV5-1 to TRBJ2-1; the TCRdb call, TRBD1, lacks DNA for checking. The CDR3 consists of 14 residues. The germline V gene has CDR1 SGHRS and CDR2 YFSETQ. CDR3 residues: CASSPGTGDHEQFF.

The chain uses TRBV21-1 and TRBJ2-3; absent DNA, TCRdb's TRBD1 call cannot be checked. TRBV21-1 is a recognized pseudogene. The CDR3 loop spans 17 amino acids. This chain's CDR3 is CASSKRGQSDYTDTQYF.

The V gene is TRBV20-1, the J gene TRBJ1-5; TCRdb's D call of TRBD1 is untestable without DNA. This CDR3 has 15 residues. CDR1 and CDR2 from the germline V gene are DFQATT and SNEGSKA (reference sequence). The CDR3 spells CSAGQGASGNQPQHF.

The gene calls are TRBV3-1 and TRBJ2-5. Germline CDR1 LGHDT, CDR2 YNNKEL (reference sequence). The CDR3 totals 13 residues. The CDR3 reads CASSRHQIGTQYF.

The CDR3 loop reads CASSRGLGEDTQYF. This chain connects TRBV11-2 to TRBJ2-3; TCRdb's D call, TRBD2, is unchecked because there is no DNA. CDR1 is SGHAT and CDR2 is FQNNGV in the germline V gene. The CDR3 spans 14 residues.

The chain recombines TRBV5-1 with TRBJ2-1; TCRdb's assignment of TRBD1 cannot be checked, as there is no DNA. This CDR3 contains 12 residues. Germline-derived CDR1 and CDR2 are SGHRS and YFSETQ. The CDR3 region is CASSSGGHEQFF. The full variable domain, rest sourced from reference TRBV5-1 and TRBJ2-1, is KAGVTQTPRYLIKTRGQQVTLSCSPISGHRSVSWYQQTPGQGLQFLFEYFSETQRNKGNFPGRFSGRQFSNSRSEMNVSTLELGDSALYLCASSSGGHEQFFGPGTRLTVL.

The V gene is TRBV24-1, the J gene TRBJ2-1; TCRdb indicates TRBD2, and absent DNA this call remains unverified. CDR3 length: 17 amino acids. Germline assignment: CDR1 KGHDR and CDR2 SFDVKD. CDR3 sequence: CATSDRGTSGSLNEQFF.

The V call is TRBV20-1, the J call TRBJ1-4. This CDR3 comprises 13 residues. CDR1 is DFQATT, CDR2 SNEGSKA, per germline (reference sequence). CDR3 loop: CSARESTGEKLFF.

The V call is TRBV12-3 or TRBV12-4, the J call TRBJ2-1; absent DNA, TCRdb's TRBD1 call cannot be checked. The CDR3 has 15 residues. The CDR3 is CASRAPGTSYGEQFF.

The V and J genes are TRBV30 and TRBJ1-1. The CDR3 runs 12 residues. Germline V gives CDR1 GTSNPN, CDR2 SVGIG (reference sequence). This CDR3 is CAWVTDGTEAFF. Complete variable domain (other parts from reference TRBV30 and TRBJ1-1): SQTIHQWPATLVQPVGSPLSLECTVEGTSNPNLYWYRQAAGRGLQLLFYSVGIGQISSEVPQNLSASRPQDRQFILSSKKLLLSDSGFYLCAWVTDGTEAFFGQGTRLTVV.

The J gene is TRBJ2-2, the V gene TRBV11-2. The CDR3 runs 15 residues. The germline CDR1 and CDR2 sequences are SGHAT and FQNNGV. CDR3 loop: CASSFTPLETGELFF.

The J gene is TRBJ2-3, the V gene TRBV6-5; TCRdb returns TRBD2, unconfirmable since there is no DNA. Germline CDR1 reads MNHEY; CDR2 reads SVGAGI. This CDR3 region has 13 residues. The CDR3 protein is CASRPSGTDTQYF.

The chain joins TRBV20-1 to TRBJ2-3; there is no DNA to check the TCRdb D call of TRBD2. The germline V gene has CDR1 DFQATT and CDR2 SNEGSKA (reference sequence). This CDR3 is built from 11 residues. CDR3 region: CSGAGGGTQYF.

This chain connects TRBV10-3 to TRBJ1-2. The CDR3 is made up of 13 amino acids. Germline CDR1 and CDR2: ENHRY and SYGVKD. CDR3 amino acids: CAISESPNYGYTF.

The genes are TRBV4-1 and TRBJ1-1. CDR3 length: 15 amino acids. CDR1 MGHRA and CDR2 YSYEKL come from the germline V gene. CDR3: CASSQEPAGPTEAFF.

The chain recombines TRBV12-3 or TRBV12-4 with TRBJ1-1; the TCRdb D gene call, TRBD1, has no DNA to confirm it. CDR3 size: 18 residues. CDR3 residues: CASSFSSPRAGKNTEAFF.

The genes are TRBV5-6 and TRBJ1-2; TCRdb outputs TRBD1, but without DNA this stays unchecked. CDR1 and CDR2 (germline): SGHDT, YYEEEE. The CDR3 runs to 13 residues. CDR3 sequence: CASSPPGRYGYTF. The full variable domain, rest sourced from reference TRBV5-6 and TRBJ1-2, is DAGVTQSPTHLIKTRGQQVTLRCSPKSGHDTVSWYQQALGQGPQFIFQYYEEEERQRGNFPDRFSGHQFPNYSSELNVNALLLGDSALYLCASSPPGRYGYTFGSGTRLTVV.